This TCR beta chain was profiled in a study of blood T cell repertoires in COVID-19. Profiled with immunoSEQ multiplex PCR; TCRdb holds only in-frame clones, not every one. The sample consists of over 110,000 clones, 75% to 90% of them appearing once. Sequencing was done on a sample of PBMCs or T cells enriched from blood (not recorded which). The clonotype was recovered from a man aged 50 to 59 in a cohort exposed to, infected with or recovered from COVID-19 (not recorded which).

The CDR3 DNA is TGTGCCAGCAGTGAAGTGGCCAGCTACGAGCAGTACTTC. It specifies CASSEVASYEQYF. The rearrangement uses TRBV6-1 and TRBJ2-7; D remains ambiguous. CDR1 is MNHNS, CDR2 SASEGT, per germline. The CDR3 runs 13 residues. Trimming took off 1 base at V and 3 bases at J, with 7 bases between the two ends.